This T cell receptor beta chain was captured in a study of blood T cells in healthy people across ages. Findings of the study overall: It was not known whether donors were CMV positive (a possible confounder of expanded clonotype changes). Older age coincided with a roughly linear decline in TCR beta diversity per million T cells.

As to this clonotype: What it binds is not known.

Then a second PCR, running roughly 7 to 11 cycles, was carried out with a sample-barcoded 5' primer and a J-beta primer mix. TCRdb independently ran MiXCR on the 5' RACE reads; one entry per CDR3 protein. The table records some 730,000 distinct CDR3 sequences, approximately 21% of them present only once. CDR1 is MNHEY and CDR2 is SVGAGI in the germline V gene. The junction had 6 bases not matched to a gene; V was cut back by 6 bases and J by 2 bases. CDR3 length equals 16 residues. The J gene is TRBJ2-1, the V gene TRBV6-5, with 11 bases that match TRBD2. The clonotype comes from a man aged 65 to 79 in good health. Sequenced sample: blood. The CDR3 DNA is TGTGCCAGCAGAGCCGGGACTAGCGGTCCCTACAATGAGCAGTTCTTC. Amino acid sequence: CASRAGTSGPYNEQFF.